The T cell receptor (beta chain) under discussion was sequenced for a study of blood T cell repertoires in COVID-19. Overall study context: Researchers got acute and convalescent COVID-19 samples from the United States, Italy and Spain. PBMCs, B-cell-depleted T cells, or T cells provided the cDNA or gDNA that made up the material.

Methods used by the authors: Estimation of nucleated cell counts was performed using reference gene primer amplification. Some clones are missing from TCRdb's copy, which holds only in-frame ones; the method was immunoSEQ multiplex PCR. D and trimming were read from the DNA, whereas the V and J calls and clone size are those reported in that table. The sample yields about 94,000 clones, around 80% seen once. The CDR3 spans 16 residues. Trimming removed 3 bases from V and 0 bases from J, with 12 bases in between. Germline CDR1 reads KGHSH; CDR2 reads LQKENI. The sample consisted of peripheral blood. This receptor was identified in a human donor in a cohort sampled during active COVID-19. The chain carries TRBV18 and TRBJ1-3; weak D call: TRBD1 (6 bases). CDR3 nucleotides: TGTGCCAGCTCACCCGGACAGTTGGGCTCTGGAAACACCATATATTTT. Translated, it gives CASSPGQLGSGNTIYF. Looking up the rest from reference TRBV18 and TRBJ1-3 gives the full variable domain: NAGVMQNPRHLVRRRGQEARLRCSPMKGHSHVYWYRQLPEEGLKFMVYLQKENIIDESGMPKERFSAEFPKEGPSILRIQQVVRGDSAAYFCASSPGQLGSGNTIYFGEGSWLTVV.